The rows below give T cell receptor beta chains drawn from one sample of a study of cytomegalovirus exposure and HLA in healthy donors. Clones were read by immunoSEQ multiplex PCR, and TCRdb kept only the in-frame ones, dropping some. The top ten clones hold roughly 5% of a sample with some 70,000 clones, roughly 80% of them seen once. Input material: PBMCs. Receptors were obtained from a male donor in good health and CMV-seropositive. Both conserved end residues are part of each CDR3. D genes are given only for firm matches. A clone size is listed for some rows: how often the clone was seen (once, few, many), or a class if it is expanded.

cdr3_length	v_call	j_call	clone_size	d_call	cdr3_aa	cdr3_nt
15	TRBV27	TRBJ2-7	few	NA	CASSLTGSWIYEQYF	TGTGCCAGCAGTTTGACCGGGAGTTGGATCTACGAGCAGTACTTC
12	TRBV30	TRBJ1-2	NA	TRBD1	CAGDRGLWGYTF	TGTGCCGGTGACAGGGGGCTTTGGGGCTACACCTTC
10	TRBV10-1	TRBJ1-5	NA	NA	CASRREPQHF	TGCGCCAGCAGGAGGGAGCCCCAGCATTTT
15	TRBV10-3	TRBJ2-3	NA	TRBD1	CAISLTGASTDTQYF	TGTGCCATCAGTCTAACAGGGGCTAGCACAGATACGCAGTATTTT
17	TRBV9	TRBJ2-1	few	TRBD2	CASSARLAGGRTNEQFF	TGTGCCAGCAGCGCAAGACTAGCGGGGGGCCGGACGAATGAGCAGTTCTTC
11	TRBV29-1	TRBJ2-2	NA	NA	CSVQNTGELFF	TGCAGCGTTCAAAACACCGGGGAGCTGTTTTTT
17	TRBV2	TRBJ2-3	NA	NA	CASTLRRSQARGDTQYF	TGTGCCAGCACCTTGCGGAGGTCCCAGGCGCGGGGAGATACGCAGTATTTT
15	TRBV6-6	TRBJ1-5	NA	TRBD1	CASSYGGTGNQPQHF	TGTGCCAGCAGTTATGGCGGGACAGGGAATCAGCCCCAGCATTTT
14	TRBV5-1	TRBJ1-2	few	TRBD1	CASSTETGGYGYTF	TGCGCCAGCAGCACTGAGACAGGGGGCTATGGCTACACCTTC
14	TRBV6-5	TRBJ2-5	NA	TRBD1	CASSGDRVSETQYF	TGTGCCAGCAGTGGGGACAGGGTATCGGAGACCCAGTACTTC
19	TRBV4-2	TRBJ1-1	NA	NA	CASSQDLSSGGLHSSEAFF	TGTGCCAGCAGCCAAGATTTAAGTTCCGGGGGACTTCATTCGTCTGAAGCTTTCTTT
14	TRBV13	TRBJ2-7	NA	TRBD1	CASSPRGPGGEQYF	TGTGCCAGCAGCCCCAGGGGGCCAGGTGGCGAGCAGTACTTC
13	TRBV2	TRBJ2-7	NA	NA	CASRTQAGHEQYF	TGTGCCAGCCGTACCCAGGCAGGCCACGAGCAGTACTTC
15	TRBV11-2	TRBJ2-3	NA	TRBD2	CASSETSGGPDTQYF	TGTGCCAGCAGCGAGACTAGCGGGGGCCCAGATACGCAGTATTTT
17	TRBV5-4	TRBJ2-2	NA	NA	CASSLGKGQTNTGELFF	TGTGCCAGCAGCTTGGGAAAGGGACAAACGAACACCGGGGAGCTGTTTTTT
15	TRBV30	TRBJ1-2	NA	NA	CAWSSRGLVGYGYTF	TGTGCCTGGAGTAGCAGGGGATTGGTGGGCTATGGCTACACCTTC
16	TRBV6-6	TRBJ2-3	NA	TRBD2	CASSLERGMGGDTQYF	TGTGCCAGCAGCTTAGAGCGGGGAATGGGGGGAGATACGCAGTATTTT
16	TRBV7-9	TRBJ1-1	NA	TRBD1	CASSTGQGRGDTEAFF	TGTGCCAGCAGCACCGGACAGGGAAGGGGTGACACTGAAGCTTTCTTT
12	TRBV11-2	TRBJ2-7	NA	NA	CASSSFAYEQYF	TGTGCCAGCAGCTCCTTTGCCTACGAGCAGTACTTC
17	TRBV4-1	TRBJ2-2	NA	TRBD1	CASSQAGQGASTGELFF	TGCGCCAGCAGCCAAGCGGGGCAGGGGGCGAGCACCGGGGAGCTGTTTTTT
12	TRBV29-1	TRBJ1-1	NA	TRBD1	CSGVQGATEAFF	TGCAGCGGCGTACAGGGGGCCACTGAAGCTTTCTTT
16	TRBV2	TRBJ2-3	NA	NA	CASSGLNAGAPDTQYF	TGTGCCAGCAGTGGGTTGAACGCGGGGGCCCCAGATACGCAGTATTTT
16	TRBV7-2	TRBJ2-1	NA	TRBD1	CASSPQPGQGANEQFF	TGTGCCAGCAGCCCCCAGCCGGGACAGGGGGCTAATGAGCAGTTCTTC
16	TRBV27	TRBJ1-2	NA	TRBD1	CASSLQGGTANYGYTF	TGTGCCAGCAGTTTACAGGGCGGGACAGCTAACTATGGCTACACCTTC
14	TRBV30	TRBJ1-5	once	NA	CAWSGVSGNQPQHF	TGTGCCTGGAGTGGCGTGTCGGGCAATCAGCCCCAGCATTTT
14	TRBV5-4	TRBJ1-1	NA	NA	CASSFKGMNTEAFF	TGTGCCAGCAGCTTTAAGGGGATGAACACTGAAGCTTTCTTT
12	TRBV7-3	TRBJ2-1	NA	NA	CASSSLSNEQFF	TGTGCCAGCAGCTCCTTGAGCAATGAGCAGTTCTTC
14	TRBV5-4	TRBJ2-7	NA	NA	CASSLSGADYEQYF	TGTGCCAGCAGCTTGTCAGGGGCTGACTACGAGCAGTACTTC
13	TRBV9	TRBJ2-1	NA	TRBD1	CASSRQGRREQFF	TGTGCCAGCAGCCGACAGGGGAGGAGGGAGCAGTTCTTC
13	TRBV5-6	TRBJ1-1	once	NA	CASSWPPNTEAFF	TGTGCCAGCAGCTGGCCCCCAAACACTGAAGCTTTCTTT
15	TRBV9	TRBJ1-2	NA	NA	CASSAVPAGGYGYTF	TGTGCCAGCAGCGCGGTCCCCGCGGGGGGCTATGGCTACACCTTC
15	TRBV7-8	TRBJ1-2	NA	NA	CASSQGSILNYGYTF	TGTGCCAGCAGCCAGGGCAGTATACTTAACTATGGCTACACCTTC
13	TRBV29-1	TRBJ1-1	NA	TRBD1	CSVGGQGNTEAFF	TGCAGCGTTGGGGGACAGGGCAACACTGAAGCTTTCTTT